The clone carrying this TCR beta chain appeared many times. Antigen specificity is unknown. These data come from a study of CD8 T cells in ankylosing spondylitis. Study-level results: A motif of eight highly homologous TCR beta variants was seen as apparently characteristic of ankylosing spondylitis blood. From matched ankylosing spondylitis synovial fluid, disease-linked clones were reportedly recovered at significantly enriched levels.

The V gene end was trimmed by 4 bases and the J gene end by 8 bases; junction bases not matched to a gene: 10. This CDR3 has 16 residues. The germline gives CDR1 SGHRS, CDR2 YFSETQ. TCRdb recomputed calls from the 5' RACE reads with MiXCR, one row per CDR3 protein. The sample gives about 510,000 distinct CDR3 sequences, 5.3% of which show up once; roughly 3.5% is in the top ten. This clonotype originated in a male donor with ankylosing spondylitis. Sample: blood, either unsorted or a sorted T cell fraction (not recorded which). The rearrangement uses TRBV5-1 and TRBJ1-6; 9 bases fit TRBD1. The CDR3 loop is CASSLAGTGSDSPLHF. CDR3 coding DNA: TGCGCCAGCAGCCTAGCCGGGACAGGGTCAGATTCACCCCTCCACTTT.